This TCR beta chain was found in a study of blood T cell repertoires in COVID-19. Per the original data handling: Nucleated cell counts were estimated from reference gene primer amplification. Repertoires were generated with immunoSEQ multiplex PCR, while TCRdb's copy carries only in-frame clones and drops some. V, J and clone size derive from that table, while D and trimming were established from the DNA sequence. The sample holds fewer than 200,000 clones, approximately 91% seen once. A Seattle source enrolled patients during active infection and followed them longitudinally. The sequence came from a man aged 18 to 29 with COVID-19, enrolled during active disease. Sequencing was done on a sample of peripheral blood.

DNA for the CDR3: TGTGCCGAAGGGGGTAACAGGGGGACTGAAGCTTTCTTT. Its protein is CAEGGNRGTEAFF. V gene TRBV6-6 combines with J gene TRBJ1-1; 8 positions match TRBD1. CDR1 MNHNY and CDR2 SVGAGI come from the germline V gene (reference sequence). V lost 11 bases, J lost 5 bases, and 10 bases stayed unmatched. This CDR3 comprises 13 residues.